Given below is one T cell receptor (beta chain) in context. What it binds is unknown. This sample was taken from a study of post-analysis software for immune sequencing data. At the level of the study: The courses of disease that were included comprised relapsing-remitting, secondary progressive and progressive-relapsing multiple sclerosis. The study, taken as a whole, reports: TRBV5-6, TRBV5-1 and TRBV20-1 belonged to a set of about five TRBV segments that were more frequent in patients than controls. Strong same-batch co-clustering of samples appeared with F measure clustering. Multiple sclerosis was associated with a significant reduction in normalized Chao1 diversity relative to controls.

The germline gives CDR1 MNHEY, CDR2 SVGEGT. V shed 6 bases and J shed 5 bases, with 14 bases lying between them. CDR3 size: 13 residues. Unique molecular identifiers had been added to the TCR beta cDNA libraries. TCRdb analysed the PCR reads with MiXCR anew, one entry per CDR3 protein. This sample has 750,000 to 900,000 distinct CDR3 sequences, with roughly 46% found just once. This chain connects TRBV6-2 or TRBV6-3 to TRBJ2-7; D gene ambiguous. The specimen sequenced was blood. The sequence came from a girl between 5 and 17 years old with multiple sclerosis. The DNA for the CDR3 is TGTGCCAGCAGGTATCAGCATAGAGACGAGCAGTACTTC. Amino acids: CASRYQHRDEQYF.